These 19 T cell receptor beta chains were sequenced from one sample in a study of regulatory T cells in long-lasting Graves disease (dated by TCRdb to the early 2020s). The method was multiplex PCR. The instrument was an Illumina HiSeq 4000. iRepertoire HTBI primers and Arm-PCR amplification of CDR3 regions were used to construct TCR beta libraries. Using fastp trimming at Q25 and MiXCR clonotype assembly, TCRdb reanalyzed the public sequencing data and kept in-frame beta chains. Rows are combined by CDR3 protein, so each entry shows the most common genes and DNA. The sample data list about 470,000 distinct CDR3 sequences, and under 20% of these were observed just once. Of the sample, over 9% is held by the ten largest clones. The sample's time point, from its label and the paper: newly diagnosed GD, antithyroid drugs for less than 3 months. For both TCR sequencing and RNA sequencing, RNA was extracted from PBMCs using TRIzol.

These same records also appear under a second study, on T cells in Graves' hyperthyroidism and ophthalmopathy.

Specimen: peripheral blood mononuclear cells (PBMCs), collected at new diagnosis, from a patient treated with antithyroid drugs. The receptors stem from a middle-aged man with Graves disease. Donor details come from another sample of the same person, matched by shared clones.

This clonotype was detected only a few times. V gene TRBV14 combines with J gene TRBJ2-3, with 11 nucleotides matching TRBD2. CDR3 length: 16 residues. With V trimmed by 2 bases and J by 8 bases, 9 bases remained unmatched. Per germline, CDR1 SGHDN and CDR2 FVKESK. CDR3 protein: CASSQISGRASLTQYF. As DNA, the CDR3 is TGTGCCAGCAGCCAAATTAGCGGGAGGGCTTCTCTTACGCAGTATTTT.

This clonotype was found many times. The rearrangement uses TRBV12-3 or TRBV12-4 and TRBJ1-1, with D uncertain. V dropped 5 bases and J dropped 1 base, with 17 bases sitting between them. The CDR3 has 16 amino acids. CDR3 DNA sequence: TGTGCCAGCAGTACTCACGAGGACGACCCGAACACTGAAGCTTTCTTT. This encodes CASSTHEDDPNTEAFF.

This clonotype was seen at least ten times. The rearrangement links TRBV5-1 to TRBJ1-1; tentative D call: TRBD1 (5 bases). The germline V gene encodes CDR1 SGHRS and CDR2 YFSETQ. This CDR3 comprises 16 residues. V lost 0 bases and J lost 0, with 12 bases in between. Here the CDR3 reads CASSLGDRSMNTEAFF. Here the CDR3 DNA reads TGCGCCAGCAGCTTGGGCGACAGATCCATGAACACTGAAGCTTTCTTT.

At least ten counts were recorded for this clonotype. The genes are TRBV9 and TRBJ1-1; 11 bases map to TRBD1. Germline V CDR1 and CDR2: SGDLS, YYNGEE. The V gene end was trimmed by 7 bases and the J gene end by 1 base; junction bases not matched to a gene: 15. The CDR3 loop spans 18 amino acids. CDR3 bases: TGTGCCAGCGGTCGAGGAGGGACAGGGGGTACCTCGAACACTGAAGCTTTCTTT. It is translated as CASGRGGTGGTSNTEAFF.

The chain is built from TRBV12-3 or TRBV12-4 and TRBJ2-2; D may be TRBD1 (7 bases). This CDR3 is built from 13 residues. The V end was cut by 10 bases, the J end by 3 bases, with 12 bases between. The CDR3 nucleotides are TGTGCCACCCAGGGGGGATACACCGGGGAGCTGTTTTTT. It is translated as CATQGGYTGELFF.

This clonotype has a handful of counts. The CDR3: CASSQYGGELFF. The CDR3 region has the DNA TGTGCCAGCAGCCAATACGGCGGGGAGCTGTTTTTT. This chain uses TRBV4-2 with TRBJ2-2; D gene uncertain. Germline assignment: CDR1 LGHNA and CDR2 YNFKEQ. With 2 bases removed from V and 7 bases from J, the gap between germline ends came to 5 bases. The CDR3 is 12 amino acids.

This clonotype was observed many times. This rearrangement joins TRBV30 to TRBJ1-1; unclear D gene. This CDR3 spans 13 amino acids. V lost 3 bases, J lost 0 bases, and 8 bases lay in between. Per germline, CDR1 GTSNPN and CDR2 SVGIG (reference sequence). The CDR3, as DNA: TGTGCCTGGAGAAGGACGGTGAACACTGAAGCTTTCTTT. Its protein is CAWRRTVNTEAFF. Full variable domain (missing parts from reference TRBV30 and TRBJ1-1): SQTIHQWPATLVQPVGSPLSLECTVEGTSNPNLYWYRQAAGRGLQLLFYSVGIGQISSEVPQNLSASRPQDRQFILSSKKLLLSDSGFYLCAWRRTVNTEAFFGQGTRLTVV.

This clonotype was picked up many times. This sequence joins TRBV20-1 and TRBJ2-1, with 7 bases matching TRBD2. The CDR3 is 17 amino acids. From germline, CDR1 is DFQATT and CDR2 SNEGSKA (reference sequence). The junction had 19 bases not matched to a gene; V was cut back by 4 bases and J by 7 bases. The CDR3 reads CSAKASGELEVGNEQFF. The DNA of the CDR3 is TGCAGTGCTAAGGCTAGCGGCGAATTAGAGGTGGGAAATGAGCAGTTCTTC.

This clonotype was seen only a few times. V usage is TRBV7-9 and J usage is TRBJ2-7; 10 nucleotides agree with TRBD2. The CDR3 length is 16 residues. Germline V gene data show CDR1 as SEHNR and CDR2 as FQNEAQ (reference sequence). Trimming removed 5 bases from V and 0 bases from J; junction bases left unmatched: 7. The CDR3 DNA reads TGTGCCAGCAGCCTCCCTAGCGGGAGCTTCTCCTACGAGCAGTACTTC. This translates into CASSLPSGSFSYEQYF.

Concerning this clonotype: A much larger clone differs by one base, so this may be a read error. This sequence joins TRBV27 and TRBJ1-1; D not resolved. The germline V gene has CDR1 MNHEY and CDR2 SMNVEV (reference sequence). The CDR3 is 16 residues long. CDR3 sequence: CVSSFLDPAMNTEAFF. CDR3 DNA: TGTGTCAGCAGTTTCTTGGACCCTGCAATGAACACTGAAGCTTTCTTT.

Many counts were recorded for this clonotype. The chain uses TRBV24-1 and TRBJ2-1, with 8 bases aligning to TRBD2. The CDR3 extends over 19 amino acids. CDR1 and CDR2 (germline): KGHDR, SFDVKD. Trimming removed 4 bases from V and 4 bases from J; junction bases left unmatched: 17. In nucleotides, the CDR3 is TGTGCCACCAGTGACGAAAATCGCAATAGCGGGACCTCTTACAATGAGCAGTTCTTC. Its protein product is CATSDENRNSGTSYNEQFF.

This clonotype has only a few counts. The chain joins TRBV19 to TRBJ1-1, with 7 bases matching TRBD1. The germline gives CDR1 LNHDA, CDR2 SQIVND (reference sequence). The CDR3 has 14 residues. V lost 10 bases and J lost 0; bases outside the gene matches: 8. The CDR3 protein is CATAGGQLNTEAFF. The CDR3 DNA reads as TGTGCCACCGCGGGGGGACAGTTGAACACTGAAGCTTTCTTT. The full variable domain, rest sourced from reference TRBV19 and TRBJ1-1, is DGGITQSPKYLFRKEGQNVTLSCEQNLNHDAMYWYRQDPGQGLRLIYYSQIVNDFQKGDIAEGYSVSREKKESFPLTVTSAQKNPTAFYLCATAGGQLNTEAFFGQGTRLTVV.

The chain joins TRBV5-4 to TRBJ2-5; D possibly uses TRBD1 or TRBD2 (5 bases each). The V end lost 4 bases, the J end lost 5 bases, and 15 bases lay between the germline ends. The CDR3 contains 14 residues. The V gene's germline CDR1 is SGHNT and CDR2 YYREEE (reference sequence). The CDR3 DNA reads TGTGCCAGCAGCATCCGGGACGGGGCGGAGACCCAGTACTTC. Protein sequence: CASSIRDGAETQYF.

In this sample, this clonotype turned up many times. The V and J genes are TRBV18 and TRBJ1-1, with D perhaps matching TRBD1 (6 bases). The V gene's germline CDR1 is KGHSH and CDR2 LQKENI. V lost 3 bases, J lost 5 bases, and 10 bases lay in between. CDR3 length: 13 amino acids. The chain's CDR3 is CASSPKGVTEAFF. The CDR3, as DNA: TGTGCCAGCTCACCGAAGGGGGTTACTGAAGCTTTCTTT.

This clonotype showed up just a few times. The chain uses TRBV9 and TRBJ2-7; 8 nucleotides match TRBD2. The CDR3 has 17 residues. Germline assignment: CDR1 SGDLS and CDR2 YYNGEE. The trim removed 3 bases at V and 2 bases at J, leaving 13 bases unmatched. The CDR3 DNA is TGTGCCAGCAGCGAGCAACCGGGGCTAGCGGGCGCCTACGAGCAGTACTTC. It codes for CASSEQPGLAGAYEQYF.

This chain connects TRBV20-1 to TRBJ1-5; D unresolved. The CDR3 is made up of 16 amino acids. The V gene lost 0 bases and the J gene lost 0 bases, with 12 bases spanning the gap. Germline V gene lookup returns CDR1 DFQATT and CDR2 SNEGSKA (reference sequence). The CDR3 loop is CSARDGKSVSNQPQHF. As DNA, the CDR3 is TGCAGTGCTAGAGATGGTAAAAGCGTTAGCAATCAGCCCCAGCATTTT.

This clonotype appeared a few times. The gene calls are TRBV3-1 and TRBJ1-6; weak D call: TRBD1 (5 bases). V was clipped by 7 bases and J by 10 bases, with 17 bases between them. The CDR3 totals 14 residues. CDR1 and CDR2 (germline): LGHDT, YNNKEL (reference sequence). The CDR3, as DNA: TGTGCCAGCACGCAAGGGACGGCCCGATCACCCCTCCACTTT. Translated, it gives CASTQGTARSPLHF. Full variable domain (rest looked up from reference TRBV3-1 and TRBJ1-6): DTAVSQTPKYLVTQMGNDKSIKCEQNLGHDTMYWYKQDSKKFLKIMFSYNNKELIINETVPNRFSPKSPDKAHLNLHINSLELGDSAVYFCASTQGTARSPLHFGNGTRLTVT.

Notes on this clonotype: A much bigger clone sits one base away, suggesting this may be a read error. V gene TRBV5-1 combines with J gene TRBJ2-7; D ambiguous. The CDR3 runs to 13 residues. Trimming took off 7 bases at V and 3 bases at J, with 14 bases between the two ends. Per germline, CDR1 SGHRS and CDR2 YFSETQ. CDR3 nucleotides: TGCGCCAGCTTTTCCGGCACTAACTACGAGCAGTACTTC. Translating it yields CASFSGTNYEQYF.

The V call is TRBV28, the J call TRBJ2-7, with D perhaps TRBD1 or TRBD2 (6 bases each). The CDR3 length is 14 residues. From germline, CDR1 is MDHEN and CDR2 SYDVKM. Trimming shortened V by 7 bases and J by 2 bases, and 15 bases separated the two germline ends. The CDR3 nucleotides are TGTGCCAGCACCACGGGGGCAGAGCCCTACGAGCAGTACTTC. Its translation: CASTTGAEPYEQYF.